The present entry profiles one TCR beta chain with its context. This sample was included in a study of shared clonotypes between healthy human individuals. Donors were healthy HIV-negative adults without recently reported acute infections or vaccinations. Tens of millions of PBMCs went into genomic DNA for unsorted samples. Replicate PCRs for unsorted PBMC used roughly 300 ng DNA (approximately 33,000 T cell genomes). Sequenced by immunoSEQ multiplex PCR; TCRdb stores in-frame clones only, minus some. The sample lists hundreds of thousands of clones, 70% to 80% occurring once. Germline V gene lookup returns CDR1 SEHNR and CDR2 FQNEAQ (reference sequence). The junction had 9 bases not matched to a gene; V was cut back by 4 bases and J by 4 bases. CDR3 length equals 15 residues.

Sequenced input: PBMCs. This receptor was taken from a woman aged 40 to 50 in good health. Some clones in this sample may be carry-over from other donors' samples. This chain joins TRBV7-9 and TRBJ2-7; 8 bases are shared with TRBD1. CDR3 amino acids: CASSSKVTGVYEQYF. CDR3 bases: TGTGCCAGCAGCTCGAAAGTGACAGGGGTTTACGAGCAGTACTTC.